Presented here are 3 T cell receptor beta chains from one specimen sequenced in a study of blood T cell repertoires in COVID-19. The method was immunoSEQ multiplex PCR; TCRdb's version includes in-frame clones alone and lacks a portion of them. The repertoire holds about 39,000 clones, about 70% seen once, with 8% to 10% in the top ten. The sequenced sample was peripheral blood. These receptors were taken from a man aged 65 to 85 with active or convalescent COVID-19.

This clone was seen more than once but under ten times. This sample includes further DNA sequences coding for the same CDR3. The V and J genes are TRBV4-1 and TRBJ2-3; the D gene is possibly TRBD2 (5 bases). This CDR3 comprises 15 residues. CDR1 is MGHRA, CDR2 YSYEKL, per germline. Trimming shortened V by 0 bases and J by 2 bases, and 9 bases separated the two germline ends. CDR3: CASSQERGNTDTQYF. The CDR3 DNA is TGCGCCAGCAGCCAAGAACGAGGGAACACAGATACGCAGTATTTT.

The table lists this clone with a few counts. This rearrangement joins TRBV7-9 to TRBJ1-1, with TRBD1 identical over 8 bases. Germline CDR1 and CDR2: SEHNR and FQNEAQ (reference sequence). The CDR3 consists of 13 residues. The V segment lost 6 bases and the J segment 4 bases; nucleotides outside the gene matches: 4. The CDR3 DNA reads TGTGCCAGCAGACCAACAGGGGGCACTGAAGCTTTCTTT. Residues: CASRPTGGTEAFF.

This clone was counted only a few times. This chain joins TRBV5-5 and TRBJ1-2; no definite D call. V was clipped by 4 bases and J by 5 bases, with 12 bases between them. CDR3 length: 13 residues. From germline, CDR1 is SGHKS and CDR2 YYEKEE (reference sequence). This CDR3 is CASSPEAGYGYTF. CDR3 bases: TGTGCCAGCAGCCCCGAGGCGGGTTATGGCTACACCTTC. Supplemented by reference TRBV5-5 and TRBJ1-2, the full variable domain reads DAGVTQSPTHLIKTRGQQVTLRCSPISGHKSVSWYQQVLGQGPQFIFQYYEKEERGRGNFPDRFSARQFPNYSSELNVNALLLGDSALYLCASSPEAGYGYTFGSGTRLTVV.